Shown below are 22 T cell receptor beta chains from a single sample sequenced in a study of shared T cell receptors in the human thymus. The repertoire was sequenced with immunoSEQ multiplex PCR; TCRdb's copy has only in-frame clones and lacks some. The sample carries 700,000 or so clones, 70% to 90% recorded once. This sample also belongs to another study, concerning human thymus T cells.

What was sequenced was thymocytes. These TCRs come from a girl under two years old with a congenital heart defect.

The rearrangement links TRBV6-1 to TRBJ1-5; D perhaps matches TRBD1 (6 bases). Between the trimmed V and J ends, which lost 7 bases and 9 bases, there was a span of 16 bases. CDR1 and CDR2 (germline): MNHNS, SASEGT. The length of the CDR3 is 13 residues. In DNA, the CDR3 is TGTGCCAGCAAGAGGGGGTCCGGACGGCCCCAGCATTTT. It codes for CASKRGSGRPQHF.

J is TRBJ1-1 and V is TRBV4-1; D is unclear. The CDR3 is 19 amino acids. CDR1 and CDR2 from the germline V gene are MGHRA and YSYEKL. The germline V and J ends were trimmed by 3 bases and 1 base, with 24 bases remaining between them. The CDR3: CASSQRDSFNNRKNTEAFF. The CDR3 coding sequence is TGCGCCAGCAGCCAGCGGGATTCGTTTAATAATAGGAAGAACACTGAAGCTTTCTTT.

The V call is TRBV5-1, the J call TRBJ2-1; 11 nucleotides align to TRBD1. This CDR3 has 15 residues. Trimming removed 3 bases from V and 7 bases from J; junction bases left unmatched: 6. The germline V gene encodes CDR1 SGHRS and CDR2 YFSETQ. The CDR3 protein is CASSSGTGGRNEQFF. For the CDR3, the DNA is TGCGCCAGCAGCTCCGGGACAGGGGGGAGAAATGAGCAGTTCTTC.

The chain links TRBV6-1 to TRBJ1-1; D possibly corresponds to TRBD1 (5 bases). Trimming shortened V by 2 bases and J by 5 bases, and 18 bases separated the two germline ends. In germline, CDR1 is MNHNS, CDR2 SASEGT. The CDR3 has 16 amino acids. CDR3 amino acids: CASSEWDSPRRTEAFF. The CDR3 coding sequence is TGTGCCAGCAGTGAATGGGACTCCCCTCGGCGGACTGAAGCTTTCTTT.

CDR3: CASSPPRGGCGYTF. The CDR3 nucleotides are TGTGCCAGCAGCCCCCCCCGCGGGGGATGTGGCTACACCTTC. J is TRBJ1-2 and V is TRBV7-9, with D possibly being TRBD1 (5 bases). V was pared by 5 bases and J by 7 bases, with 17 bases between. Germline CDR1 and CDR2: SEHNR and FQNEAQ (reference sequence). The CDR3 has 14 amino acids.

J is TRBJ2-3 and V is TRBV19; D might be TRBD1 (5 bases). The CDR3 is 16 residues long. With 4 bases removed from V and 5 bases from J, the gap between germline ends came to 19 bases. The germline V gene encodes CDR1 LNHDA and CDR2 SQIVND (reference sequence). The CDR3 DNA follows: TGTGCCAGTAGTAAAACGGACATCCTTCTAGAAGATACGCAGTATTTT. Translation gives CASSKTDILLEDTQYF.

This sequence joins TRBV7-2 and TRBJ2-7; 8 positions agree with TRBD1. J lost 1 base, V lost 1 base, and 0 bases had no gene match. The CDR3 is 14 residues long. Germline CDR1 reads SGHTA; CDR2 reads FQGNSA. The CDR3 sequence: CASSLGTGSYEQYF. As DNA, the CDR3 is TGTGCCAGCAGCTTAGGGACAGGGTCCTACGAGCAGTACTTC.

The gene calls are TRBV30 and TRBJ1-6; unclear D gene. The CDR3 loop spans 14 amino acids. Trimming pared 7 bases from V and 0 bases from J, leaving 10 bases between. Germline loops: CDR1 GTSNPN, CDR2 SVGIG (reference sequence). CDR3 protein: CASPGSSYNSPLHF. CDR3 sequence (DNA): TGTGCCTCCCCCGGGAGCTCCTATAATTCACCCCTCCACTTT.

The chain carries TRBV28 and TRBJ1-5, with 7 bases fitting TRBD1. This CDR3 comprises 16 residues. Per germline, CDR1 MDHEN and CDR2 SYDVKM. V lost 5 bases, J lost 3 bases, and 10 bases stayed unmatched. The CDR3 spells CASSPMGQKLNQPQHF. In nucleotides, the CDR3 is TGTGCCAGCAGTCCGATGGGACAGAAGCTCAATCAGCCCCAGCATTTT.

This clone was found a few times. The genes are TRBV28 and TRBJ1-5; 9 bases are shared with TRBD1. Trimming took 1 base from V and 3 from J; bases not matched to a gene: 13. The CDR3 has 19 residues. From germline, CDR1 is MDHEN and CDR2 SYDVKM. The CDR3 DNA follows: TGTGCCAGCAGTTTATCCACGGACAGGGGAGTAGTGCCCAATCAGCCCCAGCATTTT. This codes for CASSLSTDRGVVPNQPQHF.

The chain has TRBV10-2 and TRBJ2-1; tentatively, D is TRBD1 (6 bases). This CDR3 spans 16 amino acids. CDR1 is WSHSY, CDR2 SAAADI, per germline. V shed 4 bases and J shed 3 bases, with 16 bases lying between them. The CDR3 sequence is CASSVPRTVNYNEQFF. In DNA, the CDR3 is TGCGCCAGCAGTGTTCCAAGGACAGTCAACTACAATGAGCAGTTCTTC.

The gene calls are TRBV13 and TRBJ1-3; D is unresolved. V lost 5 bases, J lost 8 bases, and 7 bases lay in between. Germline V gene lookup returns CDR1 PRHDT and CDR2 FYEKMQ (reference sequence). The CDR3 consists of 11 residues. CDR3 protein: CASSREDTIYF. The CDR3 DNA sequence: TGTGCCAGCAGCCGCGAGGACACCATATATTTT.

The chain couples TRBV5-5 to TRBJ2-5; TRBD1 aligns across 8 bases. Germline loops: CDR1 SGHKS, CDR2 YYEKEE (reference sequence). The length of the CDR3 is 14 residues. Trimming took 2 bases from V and 5 from J; bases not matched to a gene: 5. This CDR3 reads CASSLGQGRETQYF. DNA of the CDR3: TGTGCCAGCAGCTTAGGACAGGGAAGGGAGACCCAGTACTTC.

The rearrangement links TRBV6-6 to TRBJ1-2; TRBD1 matches 8 bases. The CDR3 loop spans 14 amino acids. CDR1 is MNHNY and CDR2 is SVGAGI in the germline V gene (reference sequence). The V gene end was trimmed by 3 bases and the J gene end by 7 bases; junction bases not matched to a gene: 7. In DNA, the CDR3 is TGTGCCAGCAGTTATAACAGGGGGGTCCTTGGCTACACCTTC. Translated, it gives CASSYNRGVLGYTF.

The chain is built from TRBV9 and TRBJ1-2; TRBD1 agrees at 8 bases. CDR1 is SGDLS and CDR2 is YYNGEE in the germline V gene. The V segment lost 0 bases and the J segment 6 bases; nucleotides outside the gene matches: 19. This CDR3 is 19 amino acids long. The DNA for the CDR3 is TGTGCCAGCAGCGTAGCCCCGGGACAGGATGCGAAGAAGGAAGATGGCTACACCTTC. Protein product: CASSVAPGQDAKKEDGYTF. The full variable domain, rest sourced from reference TRBV9 and TRBJ1-2, is DSGVTQTPKHLITATGQRVTLRCSPRSGDLSVYWYQQSLDQGLQFLIQYYNGEERAKGNILERFSAQQFPDLHSELNLSSLELGDSALYFCASSVAPGQDAKKEDGYTFGSGTRLTVV.

V gene TRBV28 combines with J gene TRBJ1-1; D gene unclear. Trimming stripped 5 bases from V and 2 bases from J, with 27 bases between. Germline CDR1 and CDR2: MDHEN and SYDVKM. The CDR3 is 19 residues long. The CDR3 nucleotides are TGTGCCAGCAGTCGGTCCCAGTTTCTGGGCAGTTCCTTAAACACTGAAGCTTTCTTT. Residues: CASSRSQFLGSSLNTEAFF.

This chain links TRBV5-6 with TRBJ2-5; TRBD2 matches 11 bases. Germline CDR1 and CDR2: SGHDT and YYEEEE. V was clipped by 0 bases and J by 9 bases; unmatched bases: 4. The CDR3 runs 14 residues. DNA for the CDR3: TGTGCCAGCAGCTTGGCTAGCGGGGGGCCGCCCCAGTACTTC. It encodes CASSLASGGPPQYF.

This chain connects TRBV6-5 to TRBJ2-5; a weak D match, TRBD2 (5 bases). CDR1 MNHEY and CDR2 SVGAGI come from the germline V gene. V was pared by 2 bases and J by 2 bases, with 12 bases between. The CDR3 covers 15 residues. CDR3 DNA: TGTGCCAGCAGTTACAGTGGGGAGCCACAAGAGACCCAGTACTTC. Protein: CASSYSGEPQETQYF.

The chain has TRBV27 and TRBJ1-4; D is possibly TRBD1 (6 bases). The ends were cut back, 2 bases at V and 5 bases at J, with 9 bases in the middle. The CDR3 is made up of 14 amino acids. The germline V gene encodes CDR1 MNHEY and CDR2 SMNVEV (reference sequence). The CDR3 loop reads CASSLTGPNEKLFF. CDR3 in DNA: TGTGCCAGCAGTTTAACAGGGCCCAATGAAAAACTGTTTTTT.

This chain connects TRBV7-9 to TRBJ2-7; D might be TRBD1 (5 bases). With 2 bases removed from V and 0 bases from J, the gap between germline ends came to 8 bases. Germline-derived CDR1 and CDR2 are SEHNR and FQNEAQ (reference sequence). The CDR3 totals 14 residues. CDR3 in amino acids: CASSLSQGSYEQYF. The CDR3 DNA reads TGTGCCAGCAGCTTATCCCAGGGCTCCTACGAGCAGTACTTC.

CDR3 amino acids: CASSPLNAGLEGYTF. CDR3 in DNA: TGTGCCAGCAGTCCTTTGAATGCAGGGCTTGAGGGCTACACCTTC. The rearrangement uses TRBV6-1 and TRBJ1-2; D is possibly TRBD1 (5 bases). The CDR3 extends over 15 amino acids. Germline V lookup: CDR1 MNHNS, CDR2 SASEGT. Trimming took off 5 bases at V and 8 bases at J, with 21 bases between the two ends.

This sequence joins TRBV5-1 and TRBJ1-2; 7 bases are shared with TRBD1. Germline loops: CDR1 SGHRS, CDR2 YFSETQ. CDR3 length: 15 residues. Losses at the gene ends were 3 bases for V and 1 base for J; bases not matched to a gene: 6. The CDR3 spells CASSYDREDNYGYTF. In DNA, the CDR3 is TGCGCCAGCAGCTACGACAGGGAAGATAACTATGGCTACACCTTC.